These T cell receptor beta chains were read from a single sample in a study of naive CD8 T cells in extremely preterm neonates. Generated by immunoSEQ multiplex PCR, the TCRdb table keeps only in-frame clones and is missing some. The table lists roughly 7,900 clones, 95% to 98% of them singletons. The specimen sequenced was naive CD8+ T cells from blood. The receptors shown here come from a human donor in good health. CDR3s include the opening cysteine and the closing phenylalanine or tryptophan. D genes are given only for firm matches. Some rows mark clone size as missing; the rest say once, few, many or name a class of expanded clone.

abundance: .; v_gene: TRBV27; j_gene: TRBJ2-3; d_gene: .; CDR3aa: CASSHRGAVRADTQYF; CDR3nt: TGTGCCAGCAGTCACCGCGGGGCGGTGAGGGCAGATACGCAGTATTTT
abundance: .; v_gene: TRBV4-3; j_gene: TRBJ1-2; d_gene: .; CDR3aa: CASSPLASYYGYTF; CDR3nt: TGCGCCAGCAGCCCTTTAGCAAGTTACTATGGCTACACCTTC
abundance: .; v_gene: TRBV7-3; j_gene: TRBJ2-1; d_gene: TRBD2; CDR3aa: CASSLAGGPYNEQFF; CDR3nt: TGTGCCAGCAGCTTAGCGGGAGGGCCGTACAATGAGCAGTTCTTC
abundance: .; v_gene: TRBV4-1; j_gene: TRBJ1-2; d_gene: TRBD1; CDR3aa: CASSQDSGGRSKGYTF; CDR3nt: TGCGCCAGCAGCCAAGATTCAGGGGGGCGTTCTAAGGGCTACACCTTC
abundance: .; v_gene: TRBV4-1; j_gene: TRBJ2-5; d_gene: TRBD1; CDR3aa: CASSQRDRGRMSGQETQYF; CDR3nt: TGCGCCAGCAGCCAACGGGACAGGGGGCGCATGAGCGGACAAGAGACCCAGTACTTC
abundance: .; v_gene: TRBV27; j_gene: TRBJ1-2; d_gene: .; CDR3aa: CASSLDPGQPNYGYTF; CDR3nt: TGTGCCAGCAGTTTAGACCCCGGACAACCTAACTATGGCTACACCTTC
abundance: .; v_gene: TRBV6-6; j_gene: TRBJ2-1; d_gene: TRBD1; CDR3aa: CATGQGAWNEQFF; CDR3nt: TGTGCCACCGGACAGGGGGCTTGGAATGAGCAGTTCTTC
abundance: .; v_gene: TRBV5-6; j_gene: TRBJ2-7; d_gene: .; CDR3aa: CASSNWGGGGSYEQYF; CDR3nt: TGTGCCAGCAGCAACTGGGGGGGCGGGGGCTCCTACGAGCAGTACTTC
abundance: .; v_gene: TRBV7-8; j_gene: TRBJ2-1; d_gene: .; CDR3aa: CASSLQNTQQFF; CDR3nt: TGTGCCAGCAGCTTACAAAACACACAGCAGTTCTTC
abundance: .; v_gene: TRBV5-6; j_gene: TRBJ2-3; d_gene: .; CDR3aa: CASSAVIIPRRDTQYF; CDR3nt: TGTGCCAGCAGCGCGGTTATAATCCCTCGTCGAGATACGCAGTATTTT
abundance: .; v_gene: TRBV6-6; j_gene: TRBJ1-2; d_gene: .; CDR3aa: CASSYYDVRAGGYTF; CDR3nt: TGTGCCAGCAGTTACTATGACGTCAGGGCGGGGGGCTACACCTTC
abundance: .; v_gene: TRBV29-1; j_gene: TRBJ2-5; d_gene: TRBD2; CDR3aa: CSVEDEVAGGETQYF; CDR3nt: TGCAGCGTTGAAGATGAGGTAGCGGGGGGTGAGACCCAGTACTTC
abundance: .; v_gene: TRBV30; j_gene: TRBJ1-2; d_gene: TRBD1; CDR3aa: CAWSISGTGIGYGYTF; CDR3nt: TGTGCCTGGAGTATATCCGGGACAGGGATCGGCTATGGCTACACCTTC
abundance: .; v_gene: TRBV7-8; j_gene: TRBJ2-4; d_gene: .; CDR3aa: CASSQLGSGDIQYF; CDR3nt: TGTGCCAGCAGCCAACTGGGGTCCGGGGACATTCAGTACTTC
abundance: .; v_gene: TRBV7-9; j_gene: TRBJ1-2; d_gene: .; CDR3aa: CASDQTGDYGYTF; CDR3nt: TGTGCCAGCGACCAGACGGGAGACTATGGCTACACCTTC
abundance: .; v_gene: TRBV11-2; j_gene: TRBJ1-5; d_gene: TRBD1; CDR3aa: CASSPGTVQPQHF; CDR3nt: TGTGCCAGCAGCCCCGGGACAGTCCAGCCCCAGCATTTT
abundance: .; v_gene: TRBV30; j_gene: TRBJ2-5; d_gene: .; CDR3aa: CAWNLRGTQETQYF; CDR3nt: TGTGCCTGGAACCTAAGGGGGACCCAAGAGACCCAGTACTTC
abundance: .; v_gene: TRBV5-4; j_gene: TRBJ2-5; d_gene: TRBD2; CDR3aa: CASSGTRGEETQYF; CDR3nt: TGTGCCAGCTCGGGGACTAGGGGGGAAGAGACCCAGTACTTC
abundance: .; v_gene: TRBV7-9; j_gene: TRBJ2-7; d_gene: TRBD1; CDR3aa: CASSSRDRTYEQYF; CDR3nt: TGTGCCAGCAGTTCCCGGGACAGGACCTACGAGCAGTACTTC
abundance: .; v_gene: TRBV7-6; j_gene: TRBJ2-5; d_gene: .; CDR3aa: CASSLLQETQYF; CDR3nt: TGTGCCAGCAGCTTACTCCAAGAGACCCAGTACTTC
abundance: .; v_gene: TRBV28; j_gene: TRBJ2-5; d_gene: TRBD2; CDR3aa: CASRQGLAGAPGETQYF; CDR3nt: TGTGCCAGCAGACAGGGACTAGCGGGGGCCCCGGGGGAGACCCAGTACTTC
abundance: .; v_gene: TRBV7-9; j_gene: TRBJ2-1; d_gene: TRBD2; CDR3aa: CASSWDGGEQFF; CDR3nt: TGTGCCAGCAGCTGGGACGGGGGGGAGCAGTTCTTC
abundance: .; v_gene: TRBV18; j_gene: TRBJ2-2; d_gene: .; CDR3aa: CASSPPAGYTGELFF; CDR3nt: TGTGCCAGCTCACCACCGGCAGGGTACACCGGGGAGCTGTTTTTT
abundance: .; v_gene: TRBV5-1; j_gene: TRBJ2-1; d_gene: TRBD1; CDR3aa: CASSPYTGDGRSYNEQFF; CDR3nt: TGCGCCAGCAGCCCCTATACAGGGGACGGACGCTCCTACAATGAGCAGTTCTTC
abundance: .; v_gene: TRBV28; j_gene: TRBJ1-5; d_gene: .; CDR3aa: CASSPLDSMNQPQHF; CDR3nt: TGTGCCAGCAGTCCCCTAGACAGCATGAATCAGCCCCAGCATTTT
abundance: once; v_gene: TRBV13; j_gene: TRBJ1-1; d_gene: TRBD1; CDR3aa: CASSPSGTGGTEAFF; CDR3nt: TGTGCCAGCAGCCCATCCGGGACAGGGGGCACTGAAGCTTTCTTT
abundance: .; v_gene: TRBV19; j_gene: TRBJ1-1; d_gene: TRBD1; CDR3aa: CASSQVKNRGPNTEAFF; CDR3nt: TGTGCCAGTAGTCAAGTTAAGAACAGGGGGCCGAACACTGAAGCTTTCTTT
abundance: .; v_gene: TRBV19; j_gene: TRBJ2-7; d_gene: .; CDR3aa: CASSIDGQGYEQYF; CDR3nt: TGTGCCAGTAGTATAGATGGGCAGGGCTACGAGCAGTACTTC
abundance: .; v_gene: TRBV28; j_gene: TRBJ1-3; d_gene: .; CDR3aa: CASCPLTGPGNTIYF; CDR3nt: TGTGCCAGCTGCCCCCTTACAGGGCCGGGAAACACCATATATTTT
abundance: .; v_gene: TRBV11-2; j_gene: TRBJ2-1; d_gene: TRBD2; CDR3aa: CASSSGLAGGLNEQFF; CDR3nt: TGTGCCAGCAGCTCGGGACTAGCGGGAGGGCTCAATGAGCAGTTCTTC
abundance: .; v_gene: TRBV7-9; j_gene: TRBJ1-1; d_gene: .; CDR3aa: CASRAVNEAFF; CDR3nt: TGTGCCAGCAGGGCGGTTAATGAAGCTTTCTTT